The present entry profiles one T cell receptor (beta chain) with its context. Its target antigen remains unknown. Base-call qualities are not available, and no considerably larger clone is one nucleotide away. This specimen belongs to a study of shared clonotypes between healthy human individuals (dated by TCRdb to about 2020). Regarding the complete study: A few men and two women, aged 18 to 49 years, made up the cohort. Libraries were prepared and TCR repertoires were sequenced by different laboratories using diverse techniques, in order to increase sequencing depth and limit assay-specific biases. Between about 0.85 and 9.5 billion PBMCs per donor were obtained by leukapheresis. For each donor, CD4 naive and CD4 memory were each given three plates, CD8 naive was given two plates, and CD8 memory was given one plate. To estimate repertoire size and how much clonotype sharing occurs between individuals, the study deeply sequenced the blood TCR repertoires of roughly 5 healthy adults.

Using the deep immunoSEQ assay, multiplex PCR amplified TCR CDR3 regions from genomic DNA. Extracted genomic DNA from each cell subset was spread evenly across all wells of several immunoSEQ 96-well plates, with each plate serving as a replicate. For sorted subsets, roughly 190 ng of genomic DNA, equivalent to 30,000 or so T cell genomes, went into each replicate PCR. Purified libraries were quantified with a Qubit 3.0 fluorometer, sized on a Bioanalyzer 2100, and re-quantified with the KAPA Library Quantification kit. Every immunoSEQ 96-well plate was sequenced on a separate single-read 150-cycle Illumina NextSeq 550 flow cell. The study's own analysis went as follows. Because the immunoSEQ output held only junctional sequences and lacked quality scores, the filtering could not match the filtering applied to full-length reads. To assign V/J genes and CDR3, sequences were annotated using PyIR, a Python wrapper for IgBLAST v1.9, with IMGT germline references. Reads were removed for weak V/J assignments (E-value above 1e-6), missing CDR3, stop codons, out-of-frame junctions, or ambiguous translated residues. V3J clonotypes were defined as sequences sharing the same inferred V gene, J gene, and CDR3 amino acid sequence. Percentage overlap between repertoires was computed as shared unique clonotypes divided by the size of the smaller repertoire. Three approaches were used to assess repertoire richness: RTK rarefaction, the Chao1 estimator, and Recon v2.1 estimates of unobserved clonotypes. Generation probabilities for all TCRbeta clonotypes obtained by the gDNA method from four donors were computed using OLGA. The source is immuneACCESS, and TCRdb retained only in-frame sequences with V and J called. Part of the clones is not carried over; for the studies checked, unresolved V genes explain less than half of this, and the remainder is unexplained. V and J calls and clone size are given by that table; D and trimming were obtained from the DNA. Within this sample are some 2.3 million clones, with 85% to 95% of them counted one time only. Together, the top ten hold about 0.39% of the sample.

The donors were healthy, HIV-negative adults who had no recently reported acute infections or vaccinations. Only Caucasian adults living in Nashville, Tennessee, USA were represented among the donors. CD4+ T cells were enriched through magnetic negative selection, after which naive cells were positively selected on CD45RA and the remaining negative fraction served as the memory subset. After blood collection by leukapheresis, PBMCs were isolated using Ficoll-Histopaque density gradient centrifugation and then cryopreserved in the vapor phase of liquid nitrogen. Analytical flow cytometry was used to check the purity and quantity of every magnetically sorted T cell population. From each sorted fraction, genomic DNA was isolated and quantified by UV absorbance on a Nanodrop 2000c. Results the study describes overall, beyond this receptor: Sampling was restricted to blood, and TCR repertoires in tissue are likely to differ from TCR repertoires in blood. Pairwise subsampling indicated that sequencing depth was expected to affect the degree of clonotype sharing among donors. Even with the large sequencing depth, rarefaction of the sorted-subset datasets indicated that sequencing was incomplete. The genetic and exposure-history diversity represented was limited by the small number of donors. Naive subsets generally had larger estimated clonotype richness than memory subsets did. About 5% of naive CD4, 3.5% of naive CD8, about 2.4% of memory CD4, and approximately 0.39% of memory CD8 clonotypes were shared across a few donors. Compared with non-shared clonotypes, clonotypes shared by all four sorted-subset donors had higher generation probabilities.

Between the V and J ends, shortened by 4 bases and 5 bases respectively, the junction contains 11 bases. Per the germline V gene, SGHTA is the CDR1 and FQGTGA is the CDR2. Inclusive of the bounding cysteine and phenylalanine, the CDR3 is 13 residues long. The only DNA kept is the CDR3, 39 bases in frame from the first base. The source material was naive CD4+ T cells from PBMCs. This sample's cell subset or site label indicates: CD45RA+ positively selected. This TCR derives from a man between 18 and 29 years old in good health. Some clones in this sample may be carry-over from other donors' samples. In this chain, TRBV7-3 is recombined with TRBJ1-2, with TRBD1 perhaps the D gene, on 5 matching bases. The CDR3 protein is CASSSTSGYGYTF. Here is the DNA: TGTGCCAGCAGCTCAACATCAGGGTATGGCTACACCTTC.